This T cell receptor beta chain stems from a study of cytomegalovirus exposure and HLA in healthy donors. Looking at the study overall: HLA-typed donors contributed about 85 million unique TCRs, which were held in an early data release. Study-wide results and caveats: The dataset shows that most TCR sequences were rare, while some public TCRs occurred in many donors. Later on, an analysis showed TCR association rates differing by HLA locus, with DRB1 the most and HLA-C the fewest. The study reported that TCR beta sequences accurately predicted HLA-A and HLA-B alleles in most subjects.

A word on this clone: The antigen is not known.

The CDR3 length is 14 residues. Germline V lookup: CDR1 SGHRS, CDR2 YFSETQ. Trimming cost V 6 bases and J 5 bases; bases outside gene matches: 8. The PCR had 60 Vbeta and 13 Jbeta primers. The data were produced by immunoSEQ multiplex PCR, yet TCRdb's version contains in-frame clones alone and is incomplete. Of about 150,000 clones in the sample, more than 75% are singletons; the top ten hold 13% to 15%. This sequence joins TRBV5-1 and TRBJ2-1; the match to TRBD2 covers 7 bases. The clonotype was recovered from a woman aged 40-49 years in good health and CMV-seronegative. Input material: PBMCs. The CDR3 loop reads CASTSAGVNNEQFF. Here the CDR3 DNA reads TGCGCCAGCACTTCGGCGGGGGTGAACAATGAGCAGTTCTTC.